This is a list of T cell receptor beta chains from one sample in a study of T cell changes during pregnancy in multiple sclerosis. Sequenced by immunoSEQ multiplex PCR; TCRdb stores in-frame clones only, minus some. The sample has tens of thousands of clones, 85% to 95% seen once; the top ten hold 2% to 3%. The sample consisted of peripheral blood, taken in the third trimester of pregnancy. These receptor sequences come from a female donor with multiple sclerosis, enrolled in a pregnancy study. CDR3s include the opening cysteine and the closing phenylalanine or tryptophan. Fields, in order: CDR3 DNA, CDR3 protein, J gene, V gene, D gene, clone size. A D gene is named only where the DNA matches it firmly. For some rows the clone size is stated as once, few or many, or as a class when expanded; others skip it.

DNA: TGTGCCAGCAGCTCCGGGCCCACAGGGGATCTCCACTTT
CDR3: CASSSGPTGDLHF
J: TRBJ1-6
V: TRBV13
D: TRBD1
size: NA

DNA: TGTGCCTGGGACTATGGGAGGGGCTCCTACGAGCAGTACTTC
CDR3: CAWDYGRGSYEQYF
J: TRBJ2-7
V: TRBV30
D: TRBD2
size: NA

DNA: TGTGCCATCAGTGCAGGGGTTAACTATGGCTACACCTTC
CDR3: CAISAGVNYGYTF
J: TRBJ1-2
V: TRBV10-3
D: NA
size: NA

DNA: TGCAGCGTTGTGACAGGGCCATTGGGCTACACCTTC
CDR3: CSVVTGPLGYTF
J: TRBJ1-2
V: TRBV29-1
D: TRBD1
size: NA

DNA: TGTGCCAGCAGCTTAATGACAGCGAACACCGGGGAGCTGTTTTTT
CDR3: CASSLMTANTGELFF
J: TRBJ2-2
V: TRBV7-9
D: NA
size: NA

DNA: TGTGCCAGCAGCTTGGAGCAGGGGGAGTTTAACACTGAAGCTTTCTTT
CDR3: CASSLEQGEFNTEAFF
J: TRBJ1-1
V: TRBV5-4
D: TRBD1
size: NA

DNA: TGTGCCAGCAGCGAGAAAACCGGGGCCTCAGGAGGGGAGCAGTACTTC
CDR3: CASSEKTGASGGEQYF
J: TRBJ2-7
V: TRBV9
D: NA
size: NA

DNA: TGTGCCTGGAGTGGGGGACAATTCACTGAAGCTTTCTTT
CDR3: CAWSGGQFTEAFF
J: TRBJ1-1
V: TRBV30
D: NA
size: NA

DNA: TGTGCCAGCAGCTTAAGGCAGGGCCCCACAGATACGCAGTATTTT
CDR3: CASSLRQGPTDTQYF
J: TRBJ2-3
V: TRBV11-2
D: NA
size: NA

DNA: TGTGCCTCTCGCCGGGACAGGGGGAACGAGCAGTACTTC
CDR3: CASRRDRGNEQYF
J: TRBJ2-7
V: TRBV30
D: TRBD1
size: NA

DNA: TGTGCCAGCAGTGAGAGGACAGGGGTCACAGATACGCAGTATTTT
CDR3: CASSERTGVTDTQYF
J: TRBJ2-3
V: TRBV25-1
D: TRBD1
size: NA

DNA: TGTGCCAGCTCACCGCGGGAGACCAATCAGCCCCAGCATTTT
CDR3: CASSPRETNQPQHF
J: TRBJ1-5
V: TRBV18
D: NA
size: NA

DNA: TGTGCCAGCAGCCCAGAGTCGCAGGGGGACGAGCAGTACTTC
CDR3: CASSPESQGDEQYF
J: TRBJ2-7
V: TRBV7-9
D: TRBD1
size: NA

DNA: TGTGCCAGCAGTCCAAGGGGGCACTCCTACGAGCAGTACTTC
CDR3: CASSPRGHSYEQYF
J: TRBJ2-7
V: TRBV28
D: TRBD1
size: once

DNA: TGTGCCAGCAGCTTTAGAGGAACGGGGGATGGCTACACCTTC
CDR3: CASSFRGTGDGYTF
J: TRBJ1-2
V: TRBV5-4
D: NA
size: NA

DNA: TGTGCCAGCAGCTTACAATCGGATACGCAGTATTTT
CDR3: CASSLQSDTQYF
J: TRBJ2-3
V: TRBV5-6
D: NA
size: NA

DNA: TGCGCCAGCAGCCAAGATACGGAGACAGGGGATTCCTACGAGCAGTACTTC
CDR3: CASSQDTETGDSYEQYF
J: TRBJ2-7
V: TRBV4-1
D: TRBD1
size: NA

DNA: TGTGCCAGCACGGTCGAGCGGGGAGTCACAGATACGCAGTATTTT
CDR3: CASTVERGVTDTQYF
J: TRBJ2-3
V: TRBV2
D: TRBD2
size: NA

DNA: TGTGCCAGCAGTTATTGGCTAGCGGGGGGGCCAAACGAGCAGTACTTC
CDR3: CASSYWLAGGPNEQYF
J: TRBJ2-7
V: TRBV6-6
D: TRBD2
size: NA

DNA: TGTGCCATCAGTCCCGCTCGGGTAGCGGGATGGGAGCAGTTCTTC
CDR3: CAISPARVAGWEQFF
J: TRBJ2-1
V: TRBV10-3
D: TRBD2
size: NA

DNA: TGCGCCAGCAGCTTGGGGCTAGCGGGCCTAGAGACCCAGTACTTC
CDR3: CASSLGLAGLETQYF
J: TRBJ2-5
V: TRBV5-1
D: TRBD2
size: NA

DNA: TGTGCCAGTAGACGAGTGACAGGGGAAACCGGGGAGCTGTTTTTT
CDR3: CASRRVTGETGELFF
J: TRBJ2-2
V: TRBV19
D: TRBD1
size: NA

DNA: TGTGCCAGCAGCGCCGGCAGGGGAAATTCACCCCTCCACTTT
CDR3: CASSAGRGNSPLHF
J: TRBJ1-6
V: TRBV7-2
D: NA
size: NA

DNA: TGTGCCAGCAGCCCCACCGTGGACAGTACCTACGAGCAGTACTTC
CDR3: CASSPTVDSTYEQYF
J: TRBJ2-7
V: TRBV9
D: NA
size: NA

DNA: TGTGCCAGCAGCCTGAGCCGGGGGGGCCCCACAGATACGCAGTATTTT
CDR3: CASSLSRGGPTDTQYF
J: TRBJ2-3
V: TRBV7-2
D: TRBD2
size: NA

DNA: TGTGCCTGGAGTGAAAGCGGGAGCTCCTACAATGAGCAGTTCTTC
CDR3: CAWSESGSSYNEQFF
J: TRBJ2-1
V: TRBV30
D: TRBD2
size: NA

DNA: TGTGCCAGCAGCTTGGTACAGGGGGCATCGGGGGAGCAGTACTTC
CDR3: CASSLVQGASGEQYF
J: TRBJ2-7
V: TRBV5-8
D: TRBD1
size: NA

DNA: TGTGCCAGCAGCCCATCTACCAATCAGCCCCAGCATTTT
CDR3: CASSPSTNQPQHF
J: TRBJ1-5
V: TRBV7-2
D: NA
size: NA

DNA: TGTGCCAGCAGTAACCCCCGAGGACAGGGAAACACCATATATTTT
CDR3: CASSNPRGQGNTIYF
J: TRBJ1-3
V: TRBV6-5
D: NA
size: NA

DNA: TGTGCCAGCATCTTGACGGCGGGGGATGGCTACACCTTC
CDR3: CASILTAGDGYTF
J: TRBJ1-2
V: TRBV6-1
D: NA
size: NA

DNA: TGTGCCAGCAGCGTAACCGGTGGTAGACTAGCGGTTGGTAATGAGCAGTTCTTC
CDR3: CASSVTGGRLAVGNEQFF
J: TRBJ2-1
V: TRBV9
D: TRBD2
size: NA

DNA: TGTGCCAGCAGCTTAAATAGCGGGAACTATGGCTACACCTTC
CDR3: CASSLNSGNYGYTF
J: TRBJ1-2
V: TRBV7-3
D: NA
size: NA

DNA: TGCAGCGCCTACAGGGTGAACACTGAAGCTTTCTTT
CDR3: CSAYRVNTEAFF
J: TRBJ1-1
V: TRBV29-1
D: NA
size: NA

DNA: TGTGCCAGCAGCTTGGAAGAGAGCGCTGAAGCTTTCTTT
CDR3: CASSLEESAEAFF
J: TRBJ1-1
V: TRBV5-5
D: NA
size: NA

DNA: TGTGCCAGTAGTATAGGGGCCGGGGGGAATTCACCCCTCCACTTT
CDR3: CASSIGAGGNSPLHF
J: TRBJ1-6
V: TRBV19
D: NA
size: NA

DNA: TGCGCCAGCAGCCCGCAGGGGGAAGGCGGCTACACCTTC
CDR3: CASSPQGEGGYTF
J: TRBJ1-2
V: TRBV4-1
D: TRBD1
size: NA

DNA: TGTGCCAGCAGTTTATCCCCCCAACAGGGGGCCTCCTACAATGAGCAGTTCTTC
CDR3: CASSLSPQQGASYNEQFF
J: TRBJ2-1
V: TRBV28
D: TRBD1
size: NA

DNA: TGTGCCAGCTCACTGACGAGCGGGGGGGACACAGATACGCAGTATTTT
CDR3: CASSLTSGGDTDTQYF
J: TRBJ2-3
V: TRBV18
D: TRBD2
size: NA

DNA: TGTGCCAGCAGTTCCCGGACAGGGAAATACACCGGGGAGCTGTTTTTT
CDR3: CASSSRTGKYTGELFF
J: TRBJ2-2
V: TRBV6-5
D: TRBD1
size: NA

DNA: TGTGCCAGAAGCTTGGTAACCGGGTTTCGGAAGTCACCCCTCCACTTT
CDR3: CARSLVTGFRKSPLHF
J: TRBJ1-6
V: TRBV5-3
D: NA
size: NA

DNA: TGTGCCAGCAGCTTGTTGGCCGGGGGTCAGCCCCAGCATTTT
CDR3: CASSLLAGGQPQHF
J: TRBJ1-5
V: TRBV5-8
D: NA
size: NA

DNA: TGTGCCAGCAGCCGACTAAGTATACAGGGAGGGGAATTCTACGAGCAGTACTTC
CDR3: CASSRLSIQGGEFYEQYF
J: TRBJ2-7
V: TRBV7-6
D: NA
size: NA

DNA: TGTGCCAGCAGTCGCCTCCTAGCGGGGGGCCCCTACGAGCAGTACTTC
CDR3: CASSRLLAGGPYEQYF
J: TRBJ2-7
V: TRBV27
D: TRBD2
size: NA

DNA: TGTGCCAGTAGTATTTCCCTACAGGGAGTAGAGACCCAGTACTTC
CDR3: CASSISLQGVETQYF
J: TRBJ2-5
V: TRBV19
D: NA
size: NA

DNA: TGTGCCAGCAGAGGACTAGCGCAAACCGATGAGCAGTTCTTC
CDR3: CASRGLAQTDEQFF
J: TRBJ2-1
V: TRBV6-1
D: TRBD2
size: NA

DNA: TGTGCCACCAGCGAGCAGGGAGGAAAAGAAGCTTTCTTT
CDR3: CATSEQGGKEAFF
J: TRBJ1-1
V: TRBV15
D: NA
size: NA

DNA: TGCAGCGTTGAGAGAGACTATGGCTACACCTTC
CDR3: CSVERDYGYTF
J: TRBJ1-2
V: TRBV29-1
D: NA
size: NA

DNA: TGTGCCAGCAGCTTAGCTAGCGGTTTAAACATTCAGTACTTC
CDR3: CASSLASGLNIQYF
J: TRBJ2-4
V: TRBV5-6
D: TRBD2
size: NA

DNA: TGTGCCAGCAGTTCCGGGACTCAGCTCTACGAGCAGTACTTC
CDR3: CASSSGTQLYEQYF
J: TRBJ2-7
V: TRBV6-1
D: NA
size: NA

DNA: TGCAGCGTTCGACGGGACAGTACATCCTACGAGCAGTACTTC
CDR3: CSVRRDSTSYEQYF
J: TRBJ2-7
V: TRBV29-1
D: TRBD1
size: NA

DNA: TGCGCCAGCAGCGACTCCGGGACAGGCTACAATGAGCAGTTCTTC
CDR3: CASSDSGTGYNEQFF
J: TRBJ2-1
V: TRBV5-1
D: TRBD1
size: once

DNA: TGTGCCAGCAGCTCCCCGACAGGGGAGGATGGCTACACCTTC
CDR3: CASSSPTGEDGYTF
J: TRBJ1-2
V: TRBV11-2
D: TRBD1
size: NA

DNA: TGTGCCAGCTCCGCGGACAGGGTATTTGTCACTGAAGCTTTCTTT
CDR3: CASSADRVFVTEAFF
J: TRBJ1-1
V: TRBV18
D: TRBD1
size: NA

DNA: TGTGCCAGCAGTTTAGTTCCACAGGGAATTAGAGGCTACACCTTC
CDR3: CASSLVPQGIRGYTF
J: TRBJ1-2
V: TRBV27
D: NA
size: NA

DNA: TGTGCCAGCAGCCAACAGACCGGGACAGGGGGTGGCGAGCAGTACTTC
CDR3: CASSQQTGTGGGEQYF
J: TRBJ2-7
V: TRBV4-2
D: TRBD1
size: NA

DNA: TGTGCCAGCAGCCAAGGGGGGGCGGGGGGTCGAGAGACCCAGTACTTC
CDR3: CASSQGGAGGRETQYF
J: TRBJ2-5
V: TRBV9
D: TRBD2
size: NA